The clone carrying this T cell receptor beta chain has at least ten counts. Antigen specificity is unknown. A single record per CDR3 protein comes from TCRdb applying MiXCR to the 5' RACE reads. The table has about 36,000 distinct CDR3 sequences, 11% seen once; the top ten hold roughly 3.7%. Time point given: technical triplicate 1. The study built unsorted libraries from 2 million PBMCs kept at -80 C. The data are from a study of neurological immune-mediated disorders. Findings and limits, study-wide: Healthy controls had more TCR clonal expansion than multiple sclerosis, which showed the least, whereas HTLV-1-associated myelopathy showed the most.

The receptor was isolated from a man in his 60s with HTLV-1-associated myelopathy (HAM/TSP). Sample: PBMCs.

CDR3 sequence (DNA): TGCAGTGCTCCCCGGGACTGGGCGCCCAATGAGCAGTTCTTC. This gives the protein CSAPRDWAPNEQFF. The chain combines TRBV20-1 with TRBJ2-1, with D tentatively TRBD2 (6 bases). The CDR3 is 14 amino acids. Germline V CDR1 and CDR2: DFQATT, SNEGSKA (reference sequence). V was trimmed by 5 bases and J by 6 bases, leaving 17 bases between them.